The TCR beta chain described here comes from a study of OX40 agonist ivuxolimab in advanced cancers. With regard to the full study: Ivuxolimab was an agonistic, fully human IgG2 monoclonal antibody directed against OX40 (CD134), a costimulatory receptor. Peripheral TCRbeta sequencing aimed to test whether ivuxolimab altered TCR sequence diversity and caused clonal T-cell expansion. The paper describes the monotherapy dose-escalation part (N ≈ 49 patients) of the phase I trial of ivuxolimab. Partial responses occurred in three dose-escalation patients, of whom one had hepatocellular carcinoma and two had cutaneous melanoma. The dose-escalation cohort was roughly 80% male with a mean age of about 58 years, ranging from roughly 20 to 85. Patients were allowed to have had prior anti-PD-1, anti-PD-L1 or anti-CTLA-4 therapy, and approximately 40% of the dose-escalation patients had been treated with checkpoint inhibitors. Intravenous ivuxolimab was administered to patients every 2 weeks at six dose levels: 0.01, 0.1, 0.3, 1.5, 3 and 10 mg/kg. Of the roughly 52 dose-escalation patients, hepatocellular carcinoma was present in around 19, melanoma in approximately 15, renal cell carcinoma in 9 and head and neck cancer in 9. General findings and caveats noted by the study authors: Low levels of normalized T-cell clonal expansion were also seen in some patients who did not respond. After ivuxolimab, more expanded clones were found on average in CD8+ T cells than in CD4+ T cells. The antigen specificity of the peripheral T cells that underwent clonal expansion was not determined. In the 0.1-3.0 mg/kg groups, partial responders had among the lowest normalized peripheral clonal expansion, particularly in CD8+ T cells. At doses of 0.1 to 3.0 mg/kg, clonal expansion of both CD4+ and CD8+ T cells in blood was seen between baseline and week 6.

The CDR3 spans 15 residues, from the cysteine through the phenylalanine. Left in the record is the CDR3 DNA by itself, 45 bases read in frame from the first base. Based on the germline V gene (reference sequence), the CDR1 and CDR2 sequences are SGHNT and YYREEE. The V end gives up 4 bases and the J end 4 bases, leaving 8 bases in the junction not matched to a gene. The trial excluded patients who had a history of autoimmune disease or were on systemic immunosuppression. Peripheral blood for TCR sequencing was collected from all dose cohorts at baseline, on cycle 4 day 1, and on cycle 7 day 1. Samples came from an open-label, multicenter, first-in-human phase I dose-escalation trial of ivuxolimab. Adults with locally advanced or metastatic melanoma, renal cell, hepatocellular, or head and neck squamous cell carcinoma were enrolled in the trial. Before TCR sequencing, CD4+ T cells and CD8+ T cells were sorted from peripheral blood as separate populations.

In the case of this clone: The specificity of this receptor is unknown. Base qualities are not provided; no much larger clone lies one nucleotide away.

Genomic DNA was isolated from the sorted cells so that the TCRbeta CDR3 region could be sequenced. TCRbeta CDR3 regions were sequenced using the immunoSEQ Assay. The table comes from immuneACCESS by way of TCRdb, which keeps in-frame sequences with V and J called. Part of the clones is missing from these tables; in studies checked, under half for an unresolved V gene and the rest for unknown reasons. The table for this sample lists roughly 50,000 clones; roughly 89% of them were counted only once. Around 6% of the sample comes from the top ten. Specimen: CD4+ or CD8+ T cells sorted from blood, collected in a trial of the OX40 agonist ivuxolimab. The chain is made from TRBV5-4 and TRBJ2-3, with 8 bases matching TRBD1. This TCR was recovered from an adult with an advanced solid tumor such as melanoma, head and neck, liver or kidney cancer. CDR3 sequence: CASSPRAGGADTQYF. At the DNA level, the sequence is TGTGCCAGCAGCCCTCGGGCAGGGGGCGCAGATACGCAGTATTTT.